Listed below are T cell receptor beta chains from one sample, sequenced in a study of blood T cell repertoires in COVID-19. Profiled with immunoSEQ multiplex PCR; TCRdb holds only in-frame clones, not every one. The sample records about 260,000 clones, 75% to 95% being singletons. Input material: peripheral blood. The receptors derive from a young adult with COVID-19, enrolled during active disease. CDR3s include the opening cysteine and the closing phenylalanine or tryptophan. D genes are given only for firm matches. A row's size may be missing; if present it is once, few, many or a size class.

d_gene	v_gene	j_gene	abundance	CDR3nt	CDR3aa
-	TRBV9	TRBJ2-1	-	TGTGCCAGCAGCGTAGATCTTAGTAAGCAGTTCTTC	CASSVDLSKQFF
-	TRBV6-5	TRBJ2-1	-	TGTGCCAGCGGGGACTTCGACAATGAGCAGTTCTTC	CASGDFDNEQFF
-	TRBV6-1	TRBJ2-7	-	TGTGCCAGCAGTGAAGGGGGGGTAGGGTACTTC	CASSEGGVGYF
TRBD2	TRBV6-2/TRBV6-3	TRBJ2-1	-	TGTGCCAGCAGTAGAACTAGCGGGAGGTGGGATGAGCAGTTCTTC	CASSRTSGRWDEQFF
TRBD1	TRBV27	TRBJ2-7	-	TGTGCCAGCAGTTCAAAACAGGGGGCAGCCTACGAGCAGTACTTC	CASSSKQGAAYEQYF
-	TRBV20-1	TRBJ2-7	-	TGCAGTGCTAGTGTGCACAACTACGAGCAGTACTTC	CSASVHNYEQYF
-	TRBV3-1/TRBV3-2	TRBJ1-6	-	TGTGCCAGCAGCCTCGACCGGGAGTCACCCCTCCACTTT	CASSLDRESPLHF
-	TRBV5-4	TRBJ1-1	-	TGTGCCAGCAGCCCCCATGGCGGGAACACTGAAGCTTTCTTT	CASSPHGGNTEAFF
-	TRBV7-3	TRBJ2-5	-	TGTGCCAGCAGCTCGGGAGTCCAAGAGACCCAGTACTTC	CASSSGVQETQYF
TRBD2	TRBV5-4	TRBJ2-3	-	TGTGCCAGCAGCATTAGCGGGAGCTACACAGATACGCAGTATTTT	CASSISGSYTDTQYF
-	TRBV5-1	TRBJ1-6	-	TGCGCCAGCAGCTTGGACGGGAGCTCCTATAATTCACCCCTCCACTTT	CASSLDGSSYNSPLHF
TRBD1	TRBV27	TRBJ1-4	-	TGTGCCAGCAGTTTATCTTGGGGACAGGGCCTGTTTTTT	CASSLSWGQGLFF
TRBD1	TRBV19	TRBJ1-2	-	TGTGCCAGTAGTATCGGGACAGGAGATTTTAACTATGGCTACACCTTC	CASSIGTGDFNYGYTF
-	TRBV7-9	TRBJ1-2	-	TGTGCCAGCAGCTTAGGCGCCGATGGCTACACCTTC	CASSLGADGYTF
-	TRBV2	TRBJ1-6	few	TGTGCCAGCCATCCCCTAGGTCAGAATTCACCCCTCCACTTT	CASHPLGQNSPLHF
-	TRBV18	TRBJ1-1	-	TGTGCCAGCTCACCATCGGGAGGGGTAAGGGGGACTGAAGCTTTCTTT	CASSPSGGVRGTEAFF
-	TRBV5-4	TRBJ2-5	few	TGTGCCAGCAGCAAGCCCGGGTCTATGCAAGAGACCCAGTACTTC	CASSKPGSMQETQYF
-	TRBV3-1/TRBV3-2	TRBJ1-2	-	TGTGCCAGCAGCCAGGCTTCGCGGGGCTACACCTTC	CASSQASRGYTF
TRBD1	TRBV5-6	TRBJ1-1	-	TGTGCCAGCAGCTCGGACAGGAAGGCTGAAGCTTTCTTT	CASSSDRKAEAFF
TRBD1	TRBV3-1/TRBV3-2	TRBJ2-1	-	TGTGCCAGCAGCCACTGGGACAGGGGGCTCAATGAGCAGTTCTTC	CASSHWDRGLNEQFF
-	TRBV4-1	TRBJ2-2	once	TGCGCCAGCAGCCAGGACCTTGGGAGGAACGCCGGGGAGCTGTTTTTT	CASSQDLGRNAGELFF
-	TRBV19	TRBJ1-1	-	TGTGCCAGTCATACGGGGGGTAACACTGAAGCTTTCTTT	CASHTGGNTEAFF
TRBD2	TRBV19	TRBJ2-2	-	TGTGCCGCGCAAGGACTAGCGGGAGGGCCGGGAACCGGGGAGCTGTTTTTT	CAAQGLAGGPGTGELFF
-	TRBV6-5	TRBJ2-5	-	TGTGCCAGCGCAACCAGTCAAGAGACCCAGTACTTC	CASATSQETQYF
-	TRBV5-1	TRBJ1-2	-	TGCGCCAGCAGCTTGGGGTCTCGGAGTGCTTACTATGGCTACACCTTC	CASSLGSRSAYYGYTF
TRBD2	TRBV4-1	TRBJ2-1	-	TGCGCCAGCAGCCACCCGACCCGGACTAGCGGGAGTCACAATGAGCAGTTCTTC	CASSHPTRTSGSHNEQFF
TRBD1	TRBV24-1	TRBJ1-2	-	TGTGCCACCAGTGATTTCGGGGCAGGGGGCGATGGCTACACCTTC	CATSDFGAGGDGYTF
-	TRBV12-5	TRBJ1-4	-	TGTGCTAGTGGTTTGGTACGGTCAGGGAATGAAAAACTGTTTTTT	CASGLVRSGNEKLFF
-	TRBV6-5	TRBJ1-3	-	TGTGCCAGCAGTTACCTTTCTGGAAACACCATATATTTT	CASSYLSGNTIYF
-	TRBV24-1	TRBJ2-3	-	TGTGCCACCAGTGATTTATCGGGGAGTACGCAGTATTTT	CATSDLSGSTQYF
-	TRBV5-6	TRBJ1-5	once	TGTGCCAGCAGCTTGGGGAGTCAACCCCAGCATTTT	CASSLGSQPQHF
-	TRBV27	TRBJ2-7	-	TGTGCCAGCAGTTCCGGGGACTCCTACGAGCAGTACTTC	CASSSGDSYEQYF
-	TRBV6-5	TRBJ1-6	-	TGTGCCAGCAGTACCGGTTATAATTCACCCCTCCACTTT	CASSTGYNSPLHF
TRBD1	TRBV12-5	TRBJ1-1	few	TGTGCTAGTGGCCTTCCTCTTCCGGGACAGGGGACTGAAGCTTTCTTT	CASGLPLPGQGTEAFF
-	TRBV2	TRBJ2-3	-	TGTGCCAGCTTGAATCGCGAGGGAGAGACAGATACGCAGTATTTT	CASLNREGETDTQYF
-	TRBV7-7	TRBJ2-5	-	TGTGCCAGCAGCCGGACTTCGTACCAAGAGACCCAGTACTTC	CASSRTSYQETQYF
TRBD1	TRBV5-1	TRBJ2-7	once	TGCGCCAGCAGCTCAGGACAGGGCTACGAGCAGTACTTC	CASSSGQGYEQYF
TRBD2	TRBV24-1	TRBJ2-3	-	TGTGCCACCAGCGGGCGGCGGGAGGGCACAGATACGCAGTATTTT	CATSGRREGTDTQYF
-	TRBV6-5	TRBJ1-3	-	TGTGCCAGCAGTTTCCAGATCGGAAACACCATATATTTT	CASSFQIGNTIYF
-	TRBV9	TRBJ2-7	-	TGTGCCAGCAGCGTAGGCGGGTCCTACGAGCAGTACTTC	CASSVGGSYEQYF
-	TRBV28	TRBJ1-4	-	TGTGCCAGCAGTACCAACAGGGAAACTAATGAAAAACTGTTTTTT	CASSTNRETNEKLFF
-	TRBV12-5	TRBJ1-1	-	TGTGCTAGTGATGACAACGGGGAGCTGGGCACTGAAGCTTTCTTT	CASDDNGELGTEAFF
TRBD1	TRBV18	TRBJ2-7	-	TGTGCCAGCTCAGACGGGACAGCGAGCTCCTACGAGCAGTACTTC	CASSDGTASSYEQYF
TRBD2	TRBV3-1/TRBV3-2	TRBJ2-1	-	TGTGCCAGCAGCTTGATAGGGACTAGCGACAGTTACAATGAGCAGTTCTTC	CASSLIGTSDSYNEQFF
TRBD2	TRBV5-1	TRBJ2-3	-	TGCGCCAGCAGCCCATCGGGTAGCGGGATTTCTGATACGCAGTATTTT	CASSPSGSGISDTQYF
-	TRBV6-1	TRBJ2-1	-	TGTGCCAGCAGTGAAGTAATATCACAATACAATGAGCAGTTCTTC	CASSEVISQYNEQFF
TRBD1	TRBV15	TRBJ1-5	-	TGTGCCACCAGCACCACAGGGGGAGTAGGCAATCAGCCCCAGCATTTT	CATSTTGGVGNQPQHF
-	TRBV11-2	TRBJ1-1	-	TGTGCCAGCAGCTTAGGGGGCATGGGGAACACTGAAGCTTTCTTT	CASSLGGMGNTEAFF
-	TRBV5-5	TRBJ1-5	-	TGTGCCAGCAGCTTCATAGTTAACCGTTATAGCAATCAGCCCCAGCATTTT	CASSFIVNRYSNQPQHF